This record looks at one T cell receptor beta chain sequence and its context. This sample is part of a study of blood T cell repertoires in COVID-19. Study details: Acute-phase and convalescent COVID-19 samples originated in the United States, Italy and Spain.

Per the original methods: Reference gene primer amplification yielded estimated nucleated cell counts. TCRdb's table, derived via immunoSEQ multiplex PCR, lists solely in-frame clones and lacks some. V, J and clone size were drawn from that table, and D and trimming were deduced from the DNA. The sample includes about 250,000 clones, 70% to 90% of them seen just once. Patients at the Seattle site were enrolled during active infection and followed longitudinally. Germline values: CDR1 LNHDA, CDR2 SQIVND (reference sequence). The trim removed 3 bases at V and 5 bases at J, leaving 12 bases unmatched. This CDR3 is 18 amino acids long.

The V gene is TRBV19, the J gene TRBJ2-5, with 13 positions matching TRBD2. This clonotype was obtained from a woman between 25 and 40 years old with COVID-19, enrolled during active disease. Sequencing used peripheral blood. The CDR3 here is CASSIFPGLAGVVETQYF. The CDR3 DNA is TGTGCCAGTAGTATTTTCCCCGGACTAGCGGGAGTAGTTGAGACCCAGTACTTC.